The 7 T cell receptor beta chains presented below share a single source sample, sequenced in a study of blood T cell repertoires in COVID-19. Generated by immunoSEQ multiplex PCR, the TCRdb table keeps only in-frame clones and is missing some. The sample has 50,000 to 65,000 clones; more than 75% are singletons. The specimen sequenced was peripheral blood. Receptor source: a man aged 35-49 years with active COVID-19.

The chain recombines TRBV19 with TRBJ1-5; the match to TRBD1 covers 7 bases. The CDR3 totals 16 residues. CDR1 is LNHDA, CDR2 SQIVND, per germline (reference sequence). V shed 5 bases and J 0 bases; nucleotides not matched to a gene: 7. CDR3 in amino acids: CASSRQGGISNQPQHF. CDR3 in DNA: TGTGCCAGTAGTCGACAGGGTGGAATTAGCAATCAGCCCCAGCATTTT.

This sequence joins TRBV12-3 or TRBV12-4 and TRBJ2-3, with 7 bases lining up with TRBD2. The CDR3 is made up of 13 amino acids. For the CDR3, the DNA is TGTGCGTCGGGGCGGGAGCGGACAGATACGCAGTATTTT. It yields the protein CASGRERTDTQYF.

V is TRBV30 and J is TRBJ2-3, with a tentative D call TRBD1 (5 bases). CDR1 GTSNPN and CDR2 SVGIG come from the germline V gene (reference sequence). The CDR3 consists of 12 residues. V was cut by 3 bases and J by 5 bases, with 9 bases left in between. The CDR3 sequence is CAWSLQGDTQYF. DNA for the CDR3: TGTGCCTGGAGCCTGCAGGGAGATACGCAGTATTTT. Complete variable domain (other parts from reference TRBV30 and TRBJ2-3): SQTIHQWPATLVQPVGSPLSLECTVEGTSNPNLYWYRQAAGRGLQLLFYSVGIGQISSEVPQNLSASRPQDRQFILSSKKLLLSDSGFYLCAWSLQGDTQYFGPGTRLTVL.

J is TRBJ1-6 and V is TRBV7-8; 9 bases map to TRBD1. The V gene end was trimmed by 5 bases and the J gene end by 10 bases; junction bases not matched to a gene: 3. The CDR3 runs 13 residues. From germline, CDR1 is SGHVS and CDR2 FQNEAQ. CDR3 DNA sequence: TGTGCCAGCAGCACAGGGGGCGGGTCACCCCTCCACTTT. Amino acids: CASSTGGGSPLHF.

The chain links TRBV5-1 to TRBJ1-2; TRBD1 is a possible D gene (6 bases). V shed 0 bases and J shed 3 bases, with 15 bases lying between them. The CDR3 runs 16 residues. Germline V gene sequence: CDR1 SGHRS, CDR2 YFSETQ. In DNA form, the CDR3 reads TGCGCCAGCAGCTTGGAGGTGGGGGCGAGGGACTATGGCTACACCTTC. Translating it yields CASSLEVGARDYGYTF.

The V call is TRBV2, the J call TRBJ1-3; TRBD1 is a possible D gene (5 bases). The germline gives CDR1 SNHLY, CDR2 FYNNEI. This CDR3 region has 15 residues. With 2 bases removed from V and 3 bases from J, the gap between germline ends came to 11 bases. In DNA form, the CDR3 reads TGTGCCAGCAGTGAACAGGGCTTACTTGGAAACACCATATATTTT. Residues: CASSEQGLLGNTIYF.

CDR3: CASSSGTSGRTDTQYF. The CDR3 DNA is TGTGCCAGCTCATCGGGGACTAGCGGGAGAACAGATACGCAGTATTTT. The V gene is TRBV18, the J gene TRBJ2-3; 14 bases map to TRBD2. Germline V gives CDR1 KGHSH, CDR2 LQKENI. The V segment lost 5 bases and the J segment 3 bases; nucleotides outside the gene matches: 4. CDR3 size: 16 residues.